Shown below are 18 T cell receptor beta chains from a single sample sequenced in a study of cytomegalovirus exposure and HLA in healthy donors. Primers: 60 Vbeta forward and 13 Jbeta reverse. Clones were sequenced by immunoSEQ multiplex PCR, and TCRdb holds only the in-frame ones, with some missing. The table shows some 180,000 clones, with more than 9.5% occurring only once. The material sequenced was PBMCs. The source is a man aged 45-60 years in good health and CMV-seropositive.

In DNA form, the CDR3 reads TGTGCCAGCAGAGGAGCGCCTAATGAAAAACTGTTTTTT. Protein: CASRGAPNEKLFF. The chain is built from TRBV6-6 and TRBJ1-4; D gene ambiguous. The germline V gene encodes CDR1 MNHNY and CDR2 SVGAGI (reference sequence). The CDR3 totals 13 residues. Deletions cut 6 bases from V and 3 bases from J, with 8 bases between.

This clone showed up just a few times. The rearrangement joins TRBV7-9 to TRBJ1-5; D is perhaps TRBD1 (6 bases). V lost 1 base, J lost 3 bases, and 10 bases lay in between. Germline loops: CDR1 SEHNR, CDR2 FQNEAQ (reference sequence). The CDR3 extends over 15 amino acids. CDR3 residues: CASSLGPGANQPQHF. The CDR3 coding sequence is TGTGCCAGCAGCTTAGGGCCAGGGGCCAATCAGCCCCAGCATTTT.

This clone was detected a few times. This sequence joins TRBV29-1 and TRBJ1-1; TRBD1 agrees at 9 bases. In germline, CDR1 is SQVTM, CDR2 ANQGSEA. The junction had 11 bases not matched to a gene; V was cut back by 7 bases and J by 2 bases. This CDR3 is 15 amino acids long. The CDR3 sequence: CSALDRGVINTEAFF. The CDR3 DNA reads as TGCAGCGCCTTGGACAGGGGAGTGATAAACACTGAAGCTTTCTTT.

The chain carries TRBV4-2 and TRBJ2-1; maybe TRBD1 (6 bases). This CDR3 has 16 residues. CDR1 is LGHNA and CDR2 is YNFKEQ in the germline V gene. V lost 3 bases and J lost 1, with 13 bases in between. The DNA for the CDR3 is TGTGCCAGCAGCCACTCCGGGACAAATTCCTACAATGAGCAGTTCTTC. It encodes CASSHSGTNSYNEQFF.

The J gene is TRBJ1-4, the V gene TRBV28; D gene unclear. Germline-derived CDR1 and CDR2 are MDHEN and SYDVKM. The V gene lost 6 bases and the J gene lost 7 bases, with 12 bases spanning the gap. The CDR3 consists of 13 residues. The CDR3 sequence is CASRYNPGEKLFF. CDR3 sequence (DNA): TGTGCCAGCAGGTACAACCCTGGTGAAAAACTGTTTTTT. Based on the CDR3 plus reference TRBV28 and TRBJ1-4, the full variable domain is DVKVTQSSRYLVKRTGEKVFLECVQDMDHENMFWYRQDPGLGLRLIYFSYDVKMKEKGDIPEGYSVSREKKERFSLILESASTNQTSMYLCASRYNPGEKLFFGSGTQLSVL.

V and J are TRBV7-9 and TRBJ1-6, with D uncertain. Germline V gene data show CDR1 as SEHNR and CDR2 as FQNEAQ (reference sequence). The CDR3 contains 13 residues. Trimming left V 5 bases short and J 9 bases short, with 11 bases between. The CDR3 protein is CASSRDTVSPLHF. The CDR3 DNA sequence: TGTGCCAGCAGCCGTGACACCGTTTCACCCCTCCACTTT.

CDR3 bases: TGTGCTAGTGGTTTCACAATTACAGAGGGACAGCCCCAGCATTTT. It translates to CASGFTITEGQPQHF. J is TRBJ1-5 and V is TRBV12-5; D is uncertain. There are 15 residues in the CDR3. Germline V gives CDR1 LGHNT, CDR2 FRNRAP. V was clipped by 3 bases and J by 7 bases, with 16 bases between them. Based on the CDR3 plus reference TRBV12-5 and TRBJ1-5, the full variable domain is DARVTQTPRHKVTEMGQEVTMRCQPILGHNTVFWYRQTMMQGLELLAYFRNRAPLDDSGMPKDRFSAEMPDATLATLKIQPSEPRDSAVYFCASGFTITEGQPQHFGDGTRLSIL.

This clone showed up just a few times. The chain recombines TRBV6-4 with TRBJ1-2; perhaps TRBD1 as D (6 bases). This CDR3 contains 13 residues. V dropped 10 bases and J dropped 7 bases, with 19 bases sitting between them. The germline gives CDR1 MRHNA, CDR2 SNTAGT. CDR3 protein: CATSGGGASGYTF. For the CDR3, the DNA is TGTGCCACCTCCGGCGGGGGCGCGTCTGGCTACACCTTC.

V usage is TRBV11-2 and J usage is TRBJ1-2; perhaps TRBD1 as D (6 bases). V was trimmed by 6 bases and J by 0 bases, leaving 23 bases between them. This CDR3 spans 18 amino acids. Germline lookup yields CDR1 SGHAT and CDR2 FQNNGV. CDR3 loop: CASSRRPDSQATNYGYTF. DNA of the CDR3: TGTGCCAGCAGTCGGCGGCCGGACAGCCAGGCGACTAACTATGGCTACACCTTC.

The chain links TRBV30 to TRBJ2-1; D might be TRBD1 (6 bases). Per the germline V gene, CDR1 is GTSNPN and CDR2 is SVGIG (reference sequence). The CDR3 runs 13 residues. Trimming took 3 bases from V and 6 from J, leaving 12 bases between them. CDR3 amino acids: CAWRYQGINEQFF. The CDR3 DNA follows: TGTGCCTGGAGATATCAGGGGATCAATGAGCAGTTCTTC.

The J gene is TRBJ2-1, the V gene TRBV5-1; weak D call: TRBD2 (5 bases). Germline CDR1 reads SGHRS; CDR2 reads YFSETQ. This CDR3 comprises 14 residues. V gave up 0 bases and J gave up 8 bases, with 12 bases separating them. This chain's CDR3 is CASSLEFRGYEQFF. DNA for the CDR3: TGCGCCAGCAGCTTGGAATTCCGGGGTTATGAGCAGTTCTTC.

This clone turned up a few times. The chain carries TRBV6-1 and TRBJ1-2, with a tentative D call TRBD1 (5 bases). V dropped 3 bases and J dropped 8 bases, with 16 bases sitting between them. CDR1 and CDR2 (germline): MNHNS, SASEGT. This CDR3 comprises 14 residues. CDR3 coding DNA: TGTGCCAGCAGTGAGATGGCAGGCGACAGCGGCTACACCTTC. It translates to CASSEMAGDSGYTF.

This chain connects TRBV27 to TRBJ2-2, with 8 bases matching TRBD2. V was clipped by 6 bases and J by 3 bases; unmatched bases: 6. CDR3 size: 15 residues. Germline V gives CDR1 MNHEY, CDR2 SMNVEV (reference sequence). The CDR3 here is CASRPQRGYTGELFF. The CDR3 DNA is TGTGCCAGCAGGCCTCAGCGGGGGTACACCGGGGAGCTGTTTTTT.

The rearrangement uses TRBV7-8 and TRBJ2-1; 10 positions match TRBD2. This CDR3 is 15 amino acids long. The trim removed 3 bases at V and 4 bases at J, leaving 3 bases unmatched. The germline CDR1 and CDR2 sequences are SGHVS and FQNEAQ. CDR3 loop: CASSFLAGAYNEQFF. CDR3 sequence (DNA): TGTGCCAGCAGCTTTCTAGCGGGGGCTTACAATGAGCAGTTCTTC.

The chain employs TRBV5-8 and TRBJ2-5, with 11 bases identical to TRBD2. In germline, CDR1 is SGHTS, CDR2 YDEGEE. V shed 5 bases and J 5 bases; nucleotides not matched to a gene: 8. The CDR3 sequence is 15 residues long. The CDR3 region has the DNA TGTGCCAGCAGTCCCGGACTAGCGGGCAGGGAGACCCAGTACTTC. Translation gives CASSPGLAGRETQYF.

This clone was seen a handful of times. The CDR3 nucleotides read TGTGCCATCAGTGAGCGACTAGCGGGCAACACCGGGGAGCTGTTTTTT. It is translated as CAISERLAGNTGELFF. V gene TRBV10-3 combines with J gene TRBJ2-2; 10 positions match TRBD2. CDR3 length equals 16 residues. J was trimmed by 2 bases and V by 2 bases; bases with no gene match: 2. Per germline, CDR1 ENHRY and CDR2 SYGVKD.

Turning to this clone: This sample includes further DNA sequences coding for the same CDR3. The chain employs TRBV30 and TRBJ1-5; perhaps TRBD1 as D (6 bases). Trimming cost V 0 bases and J 5 bases, with 8 bases left between them. The CDR3 loop spans 13 amino acids. Germline V lookup: CDR1 GTSNPN, CDR2 SVGIG (reference sequence). This chain's CDR3 is CAWSVAGDQPQHF. For the CDR3, the DNA is TGTGCCTGGAGTGTAGCAGGGGATCAGCCCCAGCATTTT.

The chain employs TRBV10-1 and TRBJ2-4, with TRBD2 as a possible D gene (7 bases). Trimming pared 2 bases from V and 6 bases from J, leaving 11 bases between. CDR3 length equals 14 residues. CDR1 and CDR2 from the germline V gene are WNHNN and SYGVQD (reference sequence). In DNA, the CDR3 is TGCGCCAGCAGTGAGGGGGGGGCTGGAAACATTCAGTACTTC. Translated, it gives CASSEGGAGNIQYF.